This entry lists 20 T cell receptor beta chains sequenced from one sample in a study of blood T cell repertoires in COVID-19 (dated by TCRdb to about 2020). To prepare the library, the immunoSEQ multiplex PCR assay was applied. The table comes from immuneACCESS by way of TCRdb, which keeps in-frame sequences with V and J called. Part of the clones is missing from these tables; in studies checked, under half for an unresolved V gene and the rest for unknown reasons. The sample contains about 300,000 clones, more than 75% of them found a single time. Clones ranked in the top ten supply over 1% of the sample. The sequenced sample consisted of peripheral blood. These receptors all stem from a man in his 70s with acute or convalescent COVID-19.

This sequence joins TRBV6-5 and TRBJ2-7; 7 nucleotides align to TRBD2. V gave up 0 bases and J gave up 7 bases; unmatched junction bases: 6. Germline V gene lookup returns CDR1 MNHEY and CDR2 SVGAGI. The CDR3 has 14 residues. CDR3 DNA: TGTGCCAGCAGTTACTCGCCACTAGCGAGGGAGCAGTACTTC. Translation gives CASSYSPLAREQYF.

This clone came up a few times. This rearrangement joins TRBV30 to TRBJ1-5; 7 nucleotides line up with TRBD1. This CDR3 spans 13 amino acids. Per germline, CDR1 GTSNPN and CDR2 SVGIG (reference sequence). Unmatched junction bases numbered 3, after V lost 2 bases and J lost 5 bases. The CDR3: CAWSRGGDQPQHF. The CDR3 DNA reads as TGTGCCTGGAGTCGAGGGGGCGATCAGCCCCAGCATTTT.

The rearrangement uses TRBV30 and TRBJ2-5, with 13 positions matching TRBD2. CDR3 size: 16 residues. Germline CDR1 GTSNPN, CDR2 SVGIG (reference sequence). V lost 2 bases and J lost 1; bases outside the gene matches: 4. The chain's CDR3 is CAWSLGLAGPQETQYF. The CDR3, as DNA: TGTGCCTGGAGTTTGGGACTAGCGGGGCCCCAAGAGACCCAGTACTTC.

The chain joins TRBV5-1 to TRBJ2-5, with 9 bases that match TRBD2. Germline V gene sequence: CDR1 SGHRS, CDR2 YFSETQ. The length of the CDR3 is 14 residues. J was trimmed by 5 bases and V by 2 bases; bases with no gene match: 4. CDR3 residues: CASSFGAGGETQYF. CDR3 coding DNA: TGCGCCAGCAGCTTTGGAGCGGGAGGTGAGACCCAGTACTTC.

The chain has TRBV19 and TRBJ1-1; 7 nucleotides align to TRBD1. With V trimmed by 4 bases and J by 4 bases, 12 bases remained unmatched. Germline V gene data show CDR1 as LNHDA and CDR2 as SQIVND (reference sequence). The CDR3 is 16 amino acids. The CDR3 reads CASSKGQPWVSTEAFF. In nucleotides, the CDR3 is TGTGCCAGTAGTAAGGGACAGCCCTGGGTAAGCACTGAAGCTTTCTTT.

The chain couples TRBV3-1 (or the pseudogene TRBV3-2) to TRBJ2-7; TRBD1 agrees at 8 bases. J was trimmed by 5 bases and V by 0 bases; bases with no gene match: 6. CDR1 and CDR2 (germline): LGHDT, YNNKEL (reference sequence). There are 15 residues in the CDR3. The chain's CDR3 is CASSQDRRQGNEQYF. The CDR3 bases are TGTGCCAGCAGCCAAGACCGGAGACAGGGGAACGAGCAGTACTTC.

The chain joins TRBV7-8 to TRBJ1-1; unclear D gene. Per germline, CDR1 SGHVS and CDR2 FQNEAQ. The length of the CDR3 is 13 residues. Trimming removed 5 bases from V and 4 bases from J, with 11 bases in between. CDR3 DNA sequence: TGTGCCAGCAGCGCGGGGTGGGGCACTGAAGCTTTCTTT. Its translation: CASSAGWGTEAFF.

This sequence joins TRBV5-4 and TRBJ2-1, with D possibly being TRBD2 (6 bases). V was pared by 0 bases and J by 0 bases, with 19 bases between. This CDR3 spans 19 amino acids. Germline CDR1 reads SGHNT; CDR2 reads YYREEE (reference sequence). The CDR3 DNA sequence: TGTGCCAGCAGCTTGGCAAAAATGGGACTCCATAGCTCCTACAATGAGCAGTTCTTC. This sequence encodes CASSLAKMGLHSSYNEQFF. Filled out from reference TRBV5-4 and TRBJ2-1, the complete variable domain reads ETGVTQSPTHLIKTRGQQVTLRCSSQSGHNTVSWYQQALGQGPQFIFQYYREEENGRGNFPPRFSGLQFPNYSSELNVNALELDDSALYLCASSLAKMGLHSSYNEQFFGPGTRLTVL.

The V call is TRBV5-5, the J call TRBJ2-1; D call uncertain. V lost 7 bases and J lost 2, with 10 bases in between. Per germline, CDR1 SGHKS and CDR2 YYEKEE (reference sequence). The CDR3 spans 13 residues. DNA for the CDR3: TGTGCCAGCGGTAGAGAAACCTACAATGAGCAGTTCTTC. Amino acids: CASGRETYNEQFF.

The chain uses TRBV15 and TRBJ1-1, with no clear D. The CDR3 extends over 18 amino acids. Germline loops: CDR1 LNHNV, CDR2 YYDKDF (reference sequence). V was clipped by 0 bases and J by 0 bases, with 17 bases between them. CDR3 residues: CATSRDLGSFHMNTEAFF. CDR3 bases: TGTGCCACCAGCAGAGATCTAGGGAGCTTTCACATGAACACTGAAGCTTTCTTT.

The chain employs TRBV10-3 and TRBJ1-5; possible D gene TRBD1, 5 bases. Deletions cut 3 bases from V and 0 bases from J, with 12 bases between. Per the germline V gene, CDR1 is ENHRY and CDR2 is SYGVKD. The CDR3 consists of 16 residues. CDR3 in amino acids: CAISEGAGDSNQPQHF. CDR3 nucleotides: TGTGCCATCAGTGAAGGGGCAGGAGATAGCAATCAGCCCCAGCATTTT.

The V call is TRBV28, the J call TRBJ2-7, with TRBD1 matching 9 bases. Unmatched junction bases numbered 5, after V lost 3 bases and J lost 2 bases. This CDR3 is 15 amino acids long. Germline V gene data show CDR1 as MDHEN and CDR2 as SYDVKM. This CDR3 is CASSFRQGGPYEQYF. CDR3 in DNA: TGTGCCAGCAGTTTTAGACAGGGGGGACCCTACGAGCAGTACTTC.

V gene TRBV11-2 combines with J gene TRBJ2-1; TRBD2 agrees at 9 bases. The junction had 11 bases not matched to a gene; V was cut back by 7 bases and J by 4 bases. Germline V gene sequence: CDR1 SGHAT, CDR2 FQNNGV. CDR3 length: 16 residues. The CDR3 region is CASTPTPREGYNEQFF. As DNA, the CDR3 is TGTGCCAGCACCCCCACTCCGCGGGAGGGTTACAATGAGCAGTTCTTC.

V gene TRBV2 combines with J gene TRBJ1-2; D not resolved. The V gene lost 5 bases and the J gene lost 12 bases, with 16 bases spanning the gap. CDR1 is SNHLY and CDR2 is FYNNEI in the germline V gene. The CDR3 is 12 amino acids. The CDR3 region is CASSTELGGDTF. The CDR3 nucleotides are TGTGCCAGCAGTACAGAGTTAGGAGGTGACACCTTC.

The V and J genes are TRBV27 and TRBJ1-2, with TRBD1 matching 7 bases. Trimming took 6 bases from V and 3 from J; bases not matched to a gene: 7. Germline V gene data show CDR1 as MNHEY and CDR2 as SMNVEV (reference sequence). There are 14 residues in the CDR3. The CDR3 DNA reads TGTGCCAGCAGGCACAGGGGATCGGACTATGGCTACACCTTC. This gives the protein CASRHRGSDYGYTF.

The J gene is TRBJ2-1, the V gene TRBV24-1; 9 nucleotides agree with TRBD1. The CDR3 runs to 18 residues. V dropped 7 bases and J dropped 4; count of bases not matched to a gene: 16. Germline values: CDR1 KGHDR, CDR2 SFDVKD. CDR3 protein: CATSTTGQGIVRYNEQFF. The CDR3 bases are TGTGCCACCAGCACTACGGGACAGGGAATTGTTAGGTACAATGAGCAGTTCTTC.

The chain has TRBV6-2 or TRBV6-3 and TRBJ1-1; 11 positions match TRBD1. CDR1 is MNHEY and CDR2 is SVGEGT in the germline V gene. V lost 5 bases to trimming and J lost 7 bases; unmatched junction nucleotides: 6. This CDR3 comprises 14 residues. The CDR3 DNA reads TGTGCCAGCAGTAACCCGGGACAGGGGGATGAAGCTTTCTTT. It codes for CASSNPGQGDEAFF.

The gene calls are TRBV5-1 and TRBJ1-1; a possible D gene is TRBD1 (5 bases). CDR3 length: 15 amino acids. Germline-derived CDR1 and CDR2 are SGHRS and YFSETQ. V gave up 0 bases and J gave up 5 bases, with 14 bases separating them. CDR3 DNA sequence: TGCGCCAGCAGCTTGGGGGGCGGGGTTCGGACTGAAGCTTTCTTT. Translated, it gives CASSLGGGVRTEAFF.

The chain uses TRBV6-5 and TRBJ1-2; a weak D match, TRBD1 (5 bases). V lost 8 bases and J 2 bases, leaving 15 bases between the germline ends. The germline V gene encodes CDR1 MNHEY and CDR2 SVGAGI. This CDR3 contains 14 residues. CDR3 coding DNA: TGTGCCAGCGGGGGGGGAGGGCAGAACTATGGCTACACCTTC. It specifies CASGGGGQNYGYTF.

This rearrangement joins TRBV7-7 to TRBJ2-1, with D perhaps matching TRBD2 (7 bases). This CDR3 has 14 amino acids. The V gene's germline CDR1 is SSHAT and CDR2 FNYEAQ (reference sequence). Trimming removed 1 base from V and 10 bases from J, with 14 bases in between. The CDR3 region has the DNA TGTGCCAGCAGCTTAGTCGGCGGGGGCGGAGAGCAGTTCTTC. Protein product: CASSLVGGGGEQFF.